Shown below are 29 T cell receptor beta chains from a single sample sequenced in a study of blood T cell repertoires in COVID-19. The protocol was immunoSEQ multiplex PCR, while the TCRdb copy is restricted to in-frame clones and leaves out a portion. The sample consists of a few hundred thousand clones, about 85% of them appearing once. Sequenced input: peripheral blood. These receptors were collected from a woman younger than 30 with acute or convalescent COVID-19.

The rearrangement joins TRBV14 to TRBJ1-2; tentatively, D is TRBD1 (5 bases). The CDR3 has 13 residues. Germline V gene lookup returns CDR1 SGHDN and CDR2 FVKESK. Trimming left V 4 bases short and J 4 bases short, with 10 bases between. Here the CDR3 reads CASSLRDGYGYTF. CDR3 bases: TGTGCCAGCAGCCTGCGGGACGGCTATGGCTACACCTTC. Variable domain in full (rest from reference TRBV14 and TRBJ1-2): EAGVTQFPSHSVIEKGQTVTLRCDPISGHDNLYWYRRVMGKEIKFLLHFVKESKQDESGMPNNRFLAERTGGTYSTLKVQPAELEDSGVYFCASSLRDGYGYTFGSGTRLTVV.

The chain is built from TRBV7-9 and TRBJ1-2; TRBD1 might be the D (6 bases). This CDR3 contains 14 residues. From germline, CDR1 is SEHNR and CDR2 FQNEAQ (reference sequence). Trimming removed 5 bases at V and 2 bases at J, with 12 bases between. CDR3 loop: CASSRPTGNYGYTF. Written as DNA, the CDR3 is TGTGCCAGCAGCCGCCCCACAGGGAACTATGGCTACACCTTC.

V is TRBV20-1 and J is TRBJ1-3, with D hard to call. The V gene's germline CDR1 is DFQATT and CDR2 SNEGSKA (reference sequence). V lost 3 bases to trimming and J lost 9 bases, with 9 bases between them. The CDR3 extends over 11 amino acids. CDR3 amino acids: CSASAPGTIYF. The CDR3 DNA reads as TGCAGTGCTAGCGCCCCGGGCACCATATATTTT.

In DNA form, the CDR3 reads TGTGCCACCAGCAGTATAGGGGATCAGCCCCAGCATTTT. Translating it yields CATSSIGDQPQHF. The V gene is TRBV15, the J gene TRBJ1-5; weak D call: TRBD1 (5 bases). The CDR3 contains 13 residues. Germline CDR1 is LNHNV and CDR2 is YYDKDF (reference sequence). V dropped 3 bases and J dropped 5 bases, with 8 bases sitting between them. Looking up the rest from reference TRBV15 and TRBJ1-5 gives the full variable domain: DAMVIQNPRYQVTQFGKPVTLSCSQTLNHNVMYWYQQKSSQAPKLLFHYYDKDFNNEADTPDNFQSRRPNTSFCFLDIRSPGLGDTAMYLCATSSIGDQPQHFGDGTRLSIL.

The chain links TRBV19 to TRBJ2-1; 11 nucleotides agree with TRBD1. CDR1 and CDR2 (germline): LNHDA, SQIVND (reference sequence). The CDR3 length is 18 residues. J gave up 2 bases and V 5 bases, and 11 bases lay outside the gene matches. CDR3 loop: CASSFTHRDRGTYNEQFF. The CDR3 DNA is TGTGCCAGTAGTTTTACCCACCGGGACAGGGGGACCTACAATGAGCAGTTCTTC.

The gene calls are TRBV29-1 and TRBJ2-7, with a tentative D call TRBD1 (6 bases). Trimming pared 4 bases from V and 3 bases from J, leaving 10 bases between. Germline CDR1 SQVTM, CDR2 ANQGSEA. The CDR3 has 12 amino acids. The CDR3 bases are TGCAGCGTTGGTCGACAGGACTACGAGCAGTACTTC. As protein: CSVGRQDYEQYF.

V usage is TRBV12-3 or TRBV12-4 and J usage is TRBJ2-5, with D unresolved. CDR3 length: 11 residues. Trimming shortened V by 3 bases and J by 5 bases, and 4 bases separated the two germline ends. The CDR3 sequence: CASSFAETQYF. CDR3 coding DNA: TGTGCCAGCAGTTTTGCGGAGACCCAGTACTTC.

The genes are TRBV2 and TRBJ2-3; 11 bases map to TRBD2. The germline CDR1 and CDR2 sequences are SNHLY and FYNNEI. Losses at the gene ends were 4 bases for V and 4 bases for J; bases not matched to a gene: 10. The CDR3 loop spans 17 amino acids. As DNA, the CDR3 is TGTGCCAGCAGTGTATTACTAGCGGGAGCCAGGGCAGATACGCAGTATTTT. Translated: CASSVLLAGARADTQYF.

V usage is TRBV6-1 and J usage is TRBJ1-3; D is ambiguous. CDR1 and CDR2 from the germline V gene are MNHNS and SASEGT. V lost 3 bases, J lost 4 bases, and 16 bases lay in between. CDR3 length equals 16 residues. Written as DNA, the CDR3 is TGTGCCAGCAGTGATATGATGGTATCGCGAGGAAACACCATATATTTT. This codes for CASSDMMVSRGNTIYF.

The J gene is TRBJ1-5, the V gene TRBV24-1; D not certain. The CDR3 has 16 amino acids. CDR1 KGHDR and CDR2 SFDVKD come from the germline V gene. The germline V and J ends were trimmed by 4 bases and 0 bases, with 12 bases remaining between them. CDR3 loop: CATSDQRRGSNQPQHF. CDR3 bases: TGTGCCACCAGTGACCAAAGACGGGGTAGCAATCAGCCCCAGCATTTT.

CDR3 coding DNA: TGTGCCAGCAGCCGAGGGACAGCGGTGGCCGAGCAGTACTTC. It yields the protein CASSRGTAVAEQYF. The chain carries TRBV3-1 (or the pseudogene TRBV3-2) and TRBJ2-7; TRBD1 aligns across 7 bases. CDR1 is LGHDT, CDR2 YNNKEL, per germline (reference sequence). V shed 4 bases and J 6 bases; nucleotides not matched to a gene: 9. The CDR3 has 14 amino acids.

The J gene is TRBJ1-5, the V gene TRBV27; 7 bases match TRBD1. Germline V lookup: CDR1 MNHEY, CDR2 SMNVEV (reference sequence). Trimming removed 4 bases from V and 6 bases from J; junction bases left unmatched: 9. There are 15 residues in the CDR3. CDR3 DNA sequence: TGTGCCAGCAGTTCCTCGACAGGGCTGCTTCAGCCCCAGCATTTT. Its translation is CASSSSTGLLQPQHF.

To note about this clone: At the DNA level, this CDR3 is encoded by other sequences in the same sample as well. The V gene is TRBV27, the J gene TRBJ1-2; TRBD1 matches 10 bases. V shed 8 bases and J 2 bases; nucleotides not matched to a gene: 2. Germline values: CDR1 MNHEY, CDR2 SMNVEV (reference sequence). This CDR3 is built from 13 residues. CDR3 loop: CASRQGANYGYTF. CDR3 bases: TGTGCCAGCCGACAGGGGGCGAACTATGGCTACACCTTC.

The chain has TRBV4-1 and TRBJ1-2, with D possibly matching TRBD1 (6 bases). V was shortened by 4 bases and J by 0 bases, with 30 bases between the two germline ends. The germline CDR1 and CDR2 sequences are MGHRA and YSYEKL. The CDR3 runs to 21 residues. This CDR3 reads CASSLRTFLQGRGPANYGYTF. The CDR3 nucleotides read TGCGCCAGCAGCCTAAGGACTTTTCTCCAGGGCAGGGGACCGGCTAACTATGGCTACACCTTC.

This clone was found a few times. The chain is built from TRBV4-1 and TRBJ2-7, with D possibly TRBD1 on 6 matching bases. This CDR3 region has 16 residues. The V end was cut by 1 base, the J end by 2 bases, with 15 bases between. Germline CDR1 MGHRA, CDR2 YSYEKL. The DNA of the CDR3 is TGCGCCAGCAGCCAAGTTGTCCGGGACACACCCTACGAGCAGTACTTC. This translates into CASSQVVRDTPYEQYF.

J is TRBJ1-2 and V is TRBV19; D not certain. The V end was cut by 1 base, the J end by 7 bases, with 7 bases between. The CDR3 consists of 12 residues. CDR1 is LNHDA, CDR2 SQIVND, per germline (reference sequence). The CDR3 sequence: CASSIGPFGYTF. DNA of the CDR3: TGTGCCAGTAGTATAGGTCCCTTTGGCTACACCTTC.

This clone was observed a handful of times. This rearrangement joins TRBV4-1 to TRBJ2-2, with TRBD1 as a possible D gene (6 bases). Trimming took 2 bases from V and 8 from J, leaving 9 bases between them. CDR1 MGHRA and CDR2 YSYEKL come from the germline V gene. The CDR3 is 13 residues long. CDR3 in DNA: TGCGCCAGCAGCCAATCAGGGGTGGGGGAGCTGTTTTTT. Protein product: CASSQSGVGELFF.

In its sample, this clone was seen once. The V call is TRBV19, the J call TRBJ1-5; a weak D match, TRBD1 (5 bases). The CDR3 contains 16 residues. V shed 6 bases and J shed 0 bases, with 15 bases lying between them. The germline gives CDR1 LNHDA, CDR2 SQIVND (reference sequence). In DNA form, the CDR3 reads TGTGCCAGTAGCGTTGACAGACCTGATAGCAATCAGCCCCAGCATTTT. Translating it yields CASSVDRPDSNQPQHF.

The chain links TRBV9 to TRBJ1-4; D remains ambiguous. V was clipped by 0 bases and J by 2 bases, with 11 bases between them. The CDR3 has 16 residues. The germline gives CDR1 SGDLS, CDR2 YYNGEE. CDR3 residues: CASSVDQSGTNEKLFF. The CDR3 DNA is TGTGCCAGCAGCGTAGATCAATCGGGGACTAATGAAAAACTGTTTTTT.

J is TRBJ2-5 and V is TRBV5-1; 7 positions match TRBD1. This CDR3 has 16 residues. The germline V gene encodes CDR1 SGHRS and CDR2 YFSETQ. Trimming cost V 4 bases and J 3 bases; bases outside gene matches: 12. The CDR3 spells CASSRGQTRSEETQYF. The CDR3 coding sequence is TGCGCCAGCAGCAGGGGACAGACACGGTCGGAAGAGACCCAGTACTTC.

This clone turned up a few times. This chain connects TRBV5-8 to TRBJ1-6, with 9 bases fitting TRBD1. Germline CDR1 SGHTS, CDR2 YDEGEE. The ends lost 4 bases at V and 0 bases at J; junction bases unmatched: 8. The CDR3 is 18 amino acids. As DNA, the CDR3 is TGTGCCAGCAGCCCGTCCCGGGACAGGGTCTCCTATAATTCACCCCTCCACTTT. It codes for CASSPSRDRVSYNSPLHF. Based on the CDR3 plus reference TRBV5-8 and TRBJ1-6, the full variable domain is EAGVTQSPTHLIKTRGQQATLRCSPISGHTSVYWYQQALGLGLQFLLWYDEGEERNRGNFPPRFSGRQFPNYSSELNVNALELEDSALYLCASSPSRDRVSYNSPLHFGNGTRLTVT.

The chain's CDR3 is CASSFRQGSGNTIYF. CDR3 nucleotide sequence: TGTGCCAGCAGCTTCCGACAGGGGTCTGGAAACACCATATATTTT. The chain carries TRBV7-2 and TRBJ1-3; 8 bases line up with TRBD1. The CDR3 length is 15 residues. V gave up 3 bases and J gave up 1 base; unmatched junction bases: 2. Germline assignment: CDR1 SGHTA and CDR2 FQGNSA.

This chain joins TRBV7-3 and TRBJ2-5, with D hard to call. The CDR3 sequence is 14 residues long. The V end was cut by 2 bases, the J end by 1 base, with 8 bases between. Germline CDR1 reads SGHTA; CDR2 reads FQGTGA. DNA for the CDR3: TGTGCCAGCAGCTTATTTGGCAGCCAAGAGACCCAGTACTTC. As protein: CASSLFGSQETQYF.

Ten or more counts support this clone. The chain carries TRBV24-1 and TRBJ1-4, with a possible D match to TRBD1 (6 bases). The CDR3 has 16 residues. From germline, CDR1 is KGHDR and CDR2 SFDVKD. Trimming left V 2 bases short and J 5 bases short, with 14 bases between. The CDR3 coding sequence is TGTGCCACCAGTGATTCCGCGACAGGCCAGAATGAAAAACTGTTTTTT. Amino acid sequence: CATSDSATGQNEKLFF.

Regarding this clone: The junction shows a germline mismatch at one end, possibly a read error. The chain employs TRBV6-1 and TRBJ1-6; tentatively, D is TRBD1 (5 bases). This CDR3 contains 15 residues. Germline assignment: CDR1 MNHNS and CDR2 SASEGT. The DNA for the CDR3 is TGTGCCAGCATTGAAATGACAGATTATAATTCACCCCTCCACTTT. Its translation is CASIEMTDYNSPLHF.

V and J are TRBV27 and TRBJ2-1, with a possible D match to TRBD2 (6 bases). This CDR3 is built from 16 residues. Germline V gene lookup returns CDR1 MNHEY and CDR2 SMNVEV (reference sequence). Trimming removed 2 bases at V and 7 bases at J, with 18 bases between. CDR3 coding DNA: TGTGCCAGCAGTTTAACCCGGAGCGGGCGTACGAATGAGCAGTTCTTC. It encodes CASSLTRSGRTNEQFF.

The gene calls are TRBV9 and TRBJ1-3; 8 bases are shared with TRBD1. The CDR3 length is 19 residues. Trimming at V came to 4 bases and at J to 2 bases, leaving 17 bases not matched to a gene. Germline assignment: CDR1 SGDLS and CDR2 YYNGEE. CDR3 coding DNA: TGTGCCAGCAGCACACCTACGGGCAGGGGGCCTCTTCCTGGAAACACCATATATTTT. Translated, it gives CASSTPTGRGPLPGNTIYF.

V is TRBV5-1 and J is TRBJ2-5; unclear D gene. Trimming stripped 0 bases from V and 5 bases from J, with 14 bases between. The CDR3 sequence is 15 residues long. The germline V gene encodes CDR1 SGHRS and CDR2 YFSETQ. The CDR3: CASSLAGRLEETQYF. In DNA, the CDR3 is TGCGCCAGCAGCTTGGCCGGCAGGTTAGAGGAGACCCAGTACTTC.

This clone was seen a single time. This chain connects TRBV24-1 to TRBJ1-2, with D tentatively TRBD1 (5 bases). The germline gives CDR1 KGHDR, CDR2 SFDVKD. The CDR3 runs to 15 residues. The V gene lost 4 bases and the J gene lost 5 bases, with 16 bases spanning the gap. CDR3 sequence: CATSDPTDSIYGYTF. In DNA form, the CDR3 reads TGTGCCACCAGTGACCCCACCGACAGTATTTATGGCTACACCTTC.